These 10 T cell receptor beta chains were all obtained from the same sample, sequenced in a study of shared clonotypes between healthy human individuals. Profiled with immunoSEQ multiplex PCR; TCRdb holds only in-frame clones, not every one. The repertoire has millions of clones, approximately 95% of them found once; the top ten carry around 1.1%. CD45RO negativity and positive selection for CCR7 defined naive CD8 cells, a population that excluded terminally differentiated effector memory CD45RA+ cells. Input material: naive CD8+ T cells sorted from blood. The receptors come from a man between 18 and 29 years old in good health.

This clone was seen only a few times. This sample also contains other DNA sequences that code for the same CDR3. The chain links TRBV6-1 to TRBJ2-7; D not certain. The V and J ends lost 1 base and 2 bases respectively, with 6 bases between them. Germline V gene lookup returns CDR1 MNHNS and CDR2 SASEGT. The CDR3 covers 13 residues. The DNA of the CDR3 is TGTGCCAGCAGTGAAGGCACAGCCTACGAGCAGTACTTC. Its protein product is CASSEGTAYEQYF.

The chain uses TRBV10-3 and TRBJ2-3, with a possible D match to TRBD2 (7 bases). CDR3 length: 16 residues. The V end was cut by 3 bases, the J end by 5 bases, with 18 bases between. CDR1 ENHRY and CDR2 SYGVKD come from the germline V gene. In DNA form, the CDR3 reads TGTGCCATCAGTGAAAGTGGGGGGGGCAAGGAAGATACGCAGTATTTT. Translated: CAISESGGGKEDTQYF.

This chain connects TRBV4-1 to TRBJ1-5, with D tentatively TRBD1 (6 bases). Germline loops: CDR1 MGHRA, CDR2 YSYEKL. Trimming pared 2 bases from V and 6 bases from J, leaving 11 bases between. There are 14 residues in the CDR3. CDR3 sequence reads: CASSQKQGLQPQHF. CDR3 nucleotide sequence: TGCGCCAGCAGCCAAAAACAGGGCCTTCAGCCCCAGCATTTT.

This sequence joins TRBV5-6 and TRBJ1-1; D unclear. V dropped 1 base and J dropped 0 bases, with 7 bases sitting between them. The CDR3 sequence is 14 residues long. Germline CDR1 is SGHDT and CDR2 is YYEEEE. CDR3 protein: CASSLQQLNTEAFF. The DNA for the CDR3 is TGTGCCAGCAGCTTGCAGCAACTGAACACTGAAGCTTTCTTT.

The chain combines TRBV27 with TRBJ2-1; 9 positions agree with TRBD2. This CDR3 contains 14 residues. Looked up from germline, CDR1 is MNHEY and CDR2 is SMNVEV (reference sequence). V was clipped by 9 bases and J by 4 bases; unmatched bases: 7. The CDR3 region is CASQRRGGYNEQFF. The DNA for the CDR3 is TGTGCCAGTCAGAGGCGGGGGGGGTACAATGAGCAGTTCTTC.

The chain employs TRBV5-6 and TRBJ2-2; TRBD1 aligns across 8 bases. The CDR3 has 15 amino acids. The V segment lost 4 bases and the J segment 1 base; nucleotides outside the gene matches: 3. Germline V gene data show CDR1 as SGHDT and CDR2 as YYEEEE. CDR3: CASSAGQVNTGELFF. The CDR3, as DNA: TGTGCCAGCAGCGCGGGACAGGTGAACACCGGGGAGCTGTTTTTT.

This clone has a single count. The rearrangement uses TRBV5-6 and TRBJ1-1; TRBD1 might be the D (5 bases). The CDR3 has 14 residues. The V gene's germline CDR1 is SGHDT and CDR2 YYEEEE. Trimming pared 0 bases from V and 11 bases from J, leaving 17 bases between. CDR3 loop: CASSLAIEGPRAFF. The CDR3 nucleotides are TGTGCCAGCAGCTTGGCCATTGAGGGGCCGAGGGCTTTCTTT.

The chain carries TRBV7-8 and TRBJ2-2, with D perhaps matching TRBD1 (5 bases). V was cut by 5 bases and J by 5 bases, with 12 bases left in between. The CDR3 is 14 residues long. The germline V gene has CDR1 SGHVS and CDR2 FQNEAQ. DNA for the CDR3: TGTGCCAGCAGCCCCTTGACAGTAACCGGGGAGCTGTTTTTT. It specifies CASSPLTVTGELFF. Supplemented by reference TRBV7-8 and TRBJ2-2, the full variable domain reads GAGVSQSPRYKVAKRGQDVALRCDPISGHVSLFWYQQALGQGPEFLTYFQNEAQLDKSGLPSDRFFAERPEGSVSTLKIQRTQQEDSAVYLCASSPLTVTGELFFGEGSRLTVL.

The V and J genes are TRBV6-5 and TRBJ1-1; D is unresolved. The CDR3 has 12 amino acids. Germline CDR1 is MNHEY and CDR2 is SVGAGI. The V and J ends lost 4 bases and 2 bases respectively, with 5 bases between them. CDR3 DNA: TGTGCCAGCAGTTTCGACAACACTGAAGCTTTCTTT. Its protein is CASSFDNTEAFF.

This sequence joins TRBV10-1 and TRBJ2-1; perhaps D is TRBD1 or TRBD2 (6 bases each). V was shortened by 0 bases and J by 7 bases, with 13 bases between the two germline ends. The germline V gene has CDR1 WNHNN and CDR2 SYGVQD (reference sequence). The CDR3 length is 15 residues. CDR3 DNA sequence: TGCGCCAGCAGTGAGTCGGAGGGGGTTAGTAATGAGCAGTTCTTC. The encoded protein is CASSESEGVSNEQFF.